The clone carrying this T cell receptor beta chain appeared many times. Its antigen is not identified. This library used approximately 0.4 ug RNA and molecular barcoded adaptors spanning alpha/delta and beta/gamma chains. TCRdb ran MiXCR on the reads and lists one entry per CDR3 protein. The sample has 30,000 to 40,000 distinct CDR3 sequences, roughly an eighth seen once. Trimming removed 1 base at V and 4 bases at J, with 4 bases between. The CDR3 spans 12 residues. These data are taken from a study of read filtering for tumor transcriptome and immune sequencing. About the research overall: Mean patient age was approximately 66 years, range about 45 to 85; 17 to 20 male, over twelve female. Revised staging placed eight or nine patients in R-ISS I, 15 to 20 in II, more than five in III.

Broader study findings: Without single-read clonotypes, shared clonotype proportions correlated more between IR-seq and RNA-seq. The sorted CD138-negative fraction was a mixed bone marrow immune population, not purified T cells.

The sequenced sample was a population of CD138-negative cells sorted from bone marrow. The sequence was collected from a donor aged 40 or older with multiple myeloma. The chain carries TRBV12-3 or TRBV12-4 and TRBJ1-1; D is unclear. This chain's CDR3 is CASSLVGTEAFF. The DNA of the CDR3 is TGTGCCAGCAGTTTAGTGGGCACTGAAGCTTTCTTT.